A selection of T cell receptor beta chains follows, all from one sample in a study of regulatory T cells in long-lasting Graves disease. TCRdb reprocessed the multiplex PCR reads with MiXCR, giving one entry per CDR3 protein. The table has 540,000 or so distinct CDR3 sequences, roughly 14% seen once. The sample was also reused in another study, on T cells in Graves' hyperthyroidism and ophthalmopathy.

This specimen was peripheral blood mononuclear cells (PBMCs), taken at new diagnosis, from a patient treated with antithyroid drugs. These receptors originate from a man aged 25 to 40 with Graves disease. The CDR3 runs from the conserved cysteine through the conserved F or W. A D gene is named only where the DNA matches it firmly. Clone size is not always given. Where it is, it says once, few, many or a class for expanded clones.

v_call,clone_size,d_call,j_call,cdr3_nt,cdr3_aa
TRBV6-1,.,TRBD1,TRBJ1-4,TGTGCCGGCCGGGACAGGGGGCTAACTAATGAAAAACTGTTTTTT,CAGRDRGLTNEKLFF
TRBV20-1,.,.,TRBJ1-1,TGCAGTGCTAGTCCCCTCTCGGTTTGGAACACTGAAGCTTTCTTT,CSASPLSVWNTEAFF
TRBV3-1,many,.,TRBJ2-5,TGTGCCAGCAGCCATGCACGCTGGGAGACCCAGTACTTC,CASSHARWETQYF
TRBV11-2,.,.,TRBJ2-7,TGTGCCAGCAGCTTAGAACTCCCCTACGAGCAGTACTTC,CASSLELPYEQYF
TRBV29-1,few,TRBD1,TRBJ1-4,TGCAGCGTTCAAGGGGGCAATGAAAAACTGTTTTTT,CSVQGGNEKLFF
TRBV28,many,.,TRBJ2-1,TGTGCCAGCGGCCTTGCGGCCGGGGAGCAGTTCTTC,CASGLAAGEQFF
TRBV4-1,.,.,TRBJ2-5,TGCGCCAGCAGCCCCCGAGGAAGCCTTAGAGGGTTCGGGGGAGAGACCCAGTACTTC,CASSPRGSLRGFGGETQYF
TRBV19,many,.,TRBJ2-3,TGTGCCAGTAGTATAAGCCGGGACTCGTCAGATACGCAGTATTTT,CASSISRDSSDTQYF
TRBV30,few,TRBD2,TRBJ2-2,TGTGCCTTTACGGCGGGAGGGCCGACACCCGGGGAGCTGTTTTTT,CAFTAGGPTPGELFF
TRBV7-3,.,.,TRBJ2-1,TGTGCCAGCAGCTTAGGGGGGACTCAAGGGGGTGAGCAGTTCTTC,CASSLGGTQGGEQFF
TRBV6-2/TRBV6-3,.,TRBD2,TRBJ2-3,TGTGCCAGCAGTAATCCGGGACTAGCGACAGATACGCAGTATTTT,CASSNPGLATDTQYF
TRBV9,few,.,TRBJ1-4,TGTGCCAGCAGCGTAGGGCTGCAGGCGGGGGACGAAAAACTGTTTTTT,CASSVGLQAGDEKLFF
TRBV6-2/TRBV6-3,many,.,TRBJ2-7,TGTGCCAGCAGTTACCCCGGACTCCTTAGTGAGCAGTACTTC,CASSYPGLLSEQYF
TRBV20-1,many,TRBD2,TRBJ2-5,TGCAGTGCCATACTAGCGGGAGGTGTAGAGACCCAGTACTTC,CSAILAGGVETQYF
TRBV20-1,many,.,TRBJ2-2,TGCAGTGCACGGGTGGCAGGCCCTAGGGTGACCGGGGAGCTGTTTTTT,CSARVAGPRVTGELFF
TRBV7-6,many,TRBD2,TRBJ2-1,TGTGCCAGCAACAAGGACGCGGGACTAGCGACTTACAATGAGCAGTTCTTC,CASNKDAGLATYNEQFF
TRBV2,few,TRBD2,TRBJ2-1,TGTGCCAGCAGACCTAAGGGCGGGAGCTACAATGAGCAGTTCTTC,CASRPKGGSYNEQFF
TRBV6-1,few,TRBD2,TRBJ2-1,TGTGCCAGCAGTCCCCTAGCGGGAGCTTACAATGAGCAGTTCTTC,CASSPLAGAYNEQFF
TRBV27,many,.,TRBJ1-2,TGTGCCAGCAGTCCCTCCGGCTACCGCACTAACTATGGCTACACCTTC,CASSPSGYRTNYGYTF
TRBV7-9,.,.,TRBJ1-2,TGTGCCAGCAGCTTGCCCGGTCTCGGCTATGGCTACACCTTC,CASSLPGLGYGYTF
TRBV29-1,many,.,TRBJ2-3,TGCAGCGTTGAAGAGGGGGGGCTAACGGCGCAGTATTTT,CSVEEGGLTAQYF
TRBV6-6,many,.,TRBJ2-7,TGTGCCAGCAGTTACTCGTCACAGGGAGGTTACGAGCAGTACTTC,CASSYSSQGGYEQYF
TRBV6-1,many,.,TRBJ1-3,TGTGCCAGCAGCGTCGGGGGGCCAGGAAACACCATATATTTT,CASSVGGPGNTIYF
TRBV12-3/TRBV12-4,many,TRBD1,TRBJ2-2,TGTGCCAGCAGCGGGGACAGGGGGTCAACCGGGGAGCTGTTTTTT,CASSGDRGSTGELFF
TRBV19,.,.,TRBJ1-1,TGTGCCAGTAAGGAGGACATGAACACTGAAGCTTTCTTT,CASKEDMNTEAFF
TRBV9,many,.,TRBJ1-5,TGTGCCAGCAGTTCCGTGGGCAATCAGCCCCAGCATTTT,CASSSVGNQPQHF
TRBV5-6,.,.,TRBJ2-2,TGTGCCAGCAGCTTGTCCCCTACCAAGAACACCGGGGAGCTGTTTTTT,CASSLSPTKNTGELFF
TRBV7-9,many,.,TRBJ2-5,TGTGCCAGCAGCTTACGTTCCAACCAAGAGACCCAGTACTTC,CASSLRSNQETQYF
TRBV5-1,many,TRBD1,TRBJ2-1,TGCGCCAGCAGCTTGGAGGGACAGGGGTCAGATGAGCAGTTCTTC,CASSLEGQGSDEQFF
TRBV12-3/TRBV12-4,many,TRBD2,TRBJ2-7,TGTGCCAGCACTCCAGCGGGACTCCTAAACTACGAGCAGTACTTC,CASTPAGLLNYEQYF
TRBV7-9,many,TRBD1,TRBJ2-3,TGTGCCAGCACCTTGACAGGGTCTAGCACAGATACGCAGTATTTT,CASTLTGSSTDTQYF
TRBV20-1,many,TRBD1,TRBJ1-1,TGCAGTGCTAGTTCAGGGGGAACTGAAGCTTTCTTT,CSASSGGTEAFF
TRBV15,few,.,TRBJ2-2,TGTGCCACCAGCACCAATAGGGGCACCGGGGAGCTGTTTTTT,CATSTNRGTGELFF
TRBV7-2,.,TRBD1,TRBJ2-5,TGTGCCAGCAGCTTAGAGGTTCGACAGGGAACCGAGACCCAGTACTTC,CASSLEVRQGTETQYF
TRBV6-1,many,TRBD1,TRBJ2-5,TGTGCCAGCAGTGTCTGGGACAGGGGGGGAGAGACCCAGTACTTC,CASSVWDRGGETQYF
TRBV20-1,.,.,TRBJ1-1,TGCAGTGCTAGTTCTTTTAGGGAGATGAACACTGAAGCTTTCTTT,CSASSFREMNTEAFF
TRBV20-1,many,.,TRBJ1-5,TGCAGTGCTAGATCAGGGGTCAATCAGCCCCAGCATTTT,CSARSGVNQPQHF
TRBV20-1,many,.,TRBJ1-1,TGCAGTGCTAACCCGAACACTGAAGCTTTCTTT,CSANPNTEAFF
TRBV12-3/TRBV12-4,many,.,TRBJ1-5,TGTGCCAGCAGTGGAGGGGGGGGCAATCAGCCCCAGCATTTT,CASSGGGGNQPQHF
TRBV5-8,many,.,TRBJ2-7,TGTGCCAGCGAGGACGTCTCCTACGAGCAGTACTTC,CASEDVSYEQYF
TRBV2,many,.,TRBJ2-1,TGTGCCAGCAGTGAAGCAGCTAGGCCGACTACCCCCTACAATGAGCAGTTCTTC,CASSEAARPTTPYNEQFF
TRBV10-3,many,.,TRBJ1-5,TGTGCCATCAGGAAGGCAGGAGAGGGCAATCAGCCCCAGCATTTT,CAIRKAGEGNQPQHF
TRBV29-1,many,.,TRBJ2-1,TGCAGCGTCCACGGATACTACAATGAGCAGTTCTTC,CSVHGYYNEQFF
TRBV11-2,many,.,TRBJ1-1,TGTGCCAGCAGCTACCCAGCAAACACTGAAGCTTTCTTT,CASSYPANTEAFF
TRBV19,many,.,TRBJ1-5,TGTGCCAGTAGAATCGGCGTGAGCCAGCCCCAGCATTTT,CASRIGVSQPQHF
TRBV28,many,.,TRBJ2-4,TGTGCCAGCAGTTTAAGGGGGACTTGGGTAAACATTCAGTACTTC,CASSLRGTWVNIQYF
TRBV28,.,.,TRBJ2-7,TGTGCCAGCAACGAGGGGCCCTACGAGCAGTACTTC,CASNEGPYEQYF
TRBV24-1,.,.,TRBJ1-6,TGTGCCACCAGCGACGATCGACCTTTTTCACCCCTCCACTTT,CATSDDRPFSPLHF
TRBV10-3,few,TRBD1,TRBJ2-2,TGTGCCACGGGACAGGGAAGCGGGGAGCTGTTTTTT,CATGQGSGELFF
TRBV7-2,many,.,TRBJ2-7,TGTGCCAGCAGCCAAGGGGCCTCCTACGAGCAGTACTTC,CASSQGASYEQYF
TRBV20-1,many,.,TRBJ2-1,TGCAGTGCCAAACAAAAATTGGGGCAGTTCTTC,CSAKQKLGQFF
TRBV5-1,.,TRBD1,TRBJ1-1,TGCGCCAGCAGCGTCGACAGGGGGCTAGGCACTGAAGCTTTCTTT,CASSVDRGLGTEAFF
TRBV5-1,.,TRBD2,TRBJ2-2,TGCGCCAGCAGCTTGGACGGTCGTGGGACTAGCGGTCCGGCCGGGGAGCTGTTTTTT,CASSLDGRGTSGPAGELFF
TRBV29-1,many,TRBD2,TRBJ2-3,TGCAGCGTTGTGGGAAGGGTAGCGGGACCAGATACGCAGTATTTT,CSVVGRVAGPDTQYF
TRBV12-3/TRBV12-4,many,TRBD2,TRBJ2-2,TGTGCCAGCAATTTAGCGGGAGGATGGACCGGGGAGCTGTTTTTT,CASNLAGGWTGELFF
TRBV12-3/TRBV12-4,few,.,TRBJ2-1,TGTGCCAGCAGCCGGACCCAGACCTACAATGAGCAGTTCTTC,CASSRTQTYNEQFF
TRBV7-9,few,.,TRBJ2-7,TGTGCCAGCAGCTCGCTCAGCGTGGGGCACTACGAGCAGTACTTC,CASSSLSVGHYEQYF
TRBV12-3/TRBV12-4,.,TRBD2,TRBJ2-1,TGTGCCAGCAGTTTGTGGACTAGCGGCAATGAGCAGTTCTTC,CASSLWTSGNEQFF
TRBV7-2,few,.,TRBJ2-2,TGTGCCAGCAGCTTAGGATCCGGGCGATACACCGGGGAGCTGTTTTTT,CASSLGSGRYTGELFF